The 8 T cell receptor beta chains listed next were all sequenced from one sample in a study of cytomegalovirus exposure and HLA in healthy donors. The PCR contained 60 Vbeta and 13 Jbeta primers. The data were produced by immunoSEQ multiplex PCR, yet TCRdb's version contains in-frame clones alone and is incomplete. Of 65,000 to 85,000 clones in the sample, 80% to 90% were seen once. Sequenced: PBMCs. Every receptor here comes from a woman under 40 in good health and CMV-seronegative.

The J gene is TRBJ2-1, the V gene TRBV11-2; TRBD2 aligns across 12 bases. Germline CDR1 reads SGHAT; CDR2 reads FQNNGV. The CDR3 is 14 amino acids. V lost 6 bases, J lost 8 bases, and 5 bases stayed unmatched. The CDR3 loop reads CASRRLAGAHEQFF. CDR3 DNA: TGTGCCAGCAGACGACTAGCGGGAGCACATGAGCAGTTCTTC.

The rearrangement joins TRBV5-6 to TRBJ2-5, with 7 bases identical to TRBD1. Judging by the DNA end, TRBJ2-7 fits better; the J call may be wrong. Germline CDR1 reads SGHDT; CDR2 reads YYEEEE. The CDR3 runs 14 residues. CDR3 sequence: CASSSTDRAYEQYF. CDR3 bases: TGTGCCAGCAGCTCAACCGACAGGGCCTACGAGCAGTACTTC.

About this clone: At one boundary the junction diverges from the germline segment, which might be a read error. V gene TRBV7-7 combines with J gene TRBJ2-7, with 7 bases lining up with TRBD1. Germline loops: CDR1 SSHAT, CDR2 FNYEAQ (reference sequence). The CDR3 extends over 16 amino acids. The CDR3 region is CASSLGLRGQRYEQYF. The CDR3 DNA is TGTGCTAGCAGCTTAGGGCTTAGGGGACAGAGGTACGAGCAGTACTTC.

The rearrangement links TRBV21-1 to TRBJ2-3; the DNA was not used to check the table's D call, TRBD2. TRBV21-1 is a recognized pseudogene. CDR3 length: 17 amino acids. Written as DNA, the CDR3 is TGTGCCAGCAGCAAAAGGCGCGGGCAGTCTAGCACAGATACGCAGTATTTT. It encodes CASSKRRGQSSTDTQYF.

The V and J genes are TRBV6-1 and TRBJ2-7; D is undetermined. CDR3 length: 13 residues. Deletions cut 0 bases from V and 2 bases from J, with 5 bases between. Per germline, CDR1 MNHNS and CDR2 SASEGT. The CDR3 is CASSEARTYEQYF. CDR3 nucleotides: TGTGCCAGCAGTGAAGCTAGAACCTACGAGCAGTACTTC.

This clone was observed a single time. The V gene is TRBV28, the J gene TRBJ1-1; 8 bases align to TRBD1. After removal of 6 bases from V and 11 bases from J, the junction contained 17 bases not matched to a gene. The CDR3 is made up of 15 amino acids. The germline gives CDR1 MDHEN, CDR2 SYDVKM. DNA for the CDR3: TGTGCCAGCAGCCGAGTCGGGACAGGACACTTTCCGGCTTTCTTT. This encodes CASSRVGTGHFPAFF.

The chain is built from TRBV29-1 and TRBJ2-3, with 7 bases fitting TRBD1. CDR1 is SQVTM, CDR2 ANQGSEA, per germline. V shed 5 bases, J shed 2 bases, and the junction held 4 bases outside the gene matches. The CDR3 is made up of 13 amino acids. CDR3 residues: CSVRQGDTDTQYF. The DNA for the CDR3 is TGCAGCGTTCGACAGGGAGACACAGATACGCAGTATTTT.

V gene TRBV19 combines with J gene TRBJ2-2; TRBD2 matches 12 bases. V trimming: 9 bases; J trimming: 6 bases; junction bases outside the gene matches: 8. The germline V gene has CDR1 LNHDA and CDR2 SQIVND (reference sequence). This CDR3 contains 15 residues. The CDR3 bases are TGTGCCAGCCAGACTAGCGGGAGTAGGGCCGGGGAGCTGTTTTTT. It codes for CASQTSGSRAGELFF.